This TCR beta chain is drawn from a study of breast tumors, draining lymph nodes, adjacent tissues. The CDR3 consists of 17 residues. In germline, CDR1 is MNHEY, CDR2 SMNVEV (reference sequence). As concerns this clonotype: Antigen: not known.

Axillary draining lymph nodes of breast cancer patients supplied the node samples. TCRdb independently ran MiXCR on the multiplex PCR reads; one entry per CDR3 protein. The sample carries 150,000 to 250,000 distinct CDR3 sequences, roughly 29% recorded once. General observations from the study: Tumor repertoires ranked between lymph nodes and nontumor tissue in diversity, with V and J gene preferences. Compared with basal-like, luminal-like tumors shared significantly more repertoire with nontumor tissue. Tumor T cell lymph node origin was a supported hypothesis, not proven. Findings are consistent with lymph node origin and intratumoral expansion of most tumor T cells.

The V gene is TRBV27, the J gene TRBJ2-3; D is ambiguous. The J call is doubtful: the DNA matches TRBJ1-5 better. The origin of this receptor is a female donor with breast cancer. Some clones in this sample may be carry-over from other donors' samples. The sequenced material came from axillary lymph node tissue. CDR3 coding DNA: TGTGCCAGCAGTTTATTCTTTCGCTCTATTAGCACAGATACGCAGCATTTT. This sequence encodes CASSLFFRSISTDTQHF.